Listed here is a single T cell receptor (beta chain). The sample belongs to a study of blood T cell repertoires in COVID-19. Study-level background: Italy, Spain and the United States were the sources of the convalescent and acute COVID-19 samples.

V lost 0 bases, J lost 8 bases, and 10 bases lay in between. The CDR3 runs to 13 residues. The germline V gene has CDR1 LGHDT and CDR2 YNNKEL (reference sequence). The method was immunoSEQ multiplex PCR; TCRdb's version includes in-frame clones alone and lacks a portion of them. This sample has around 120,000 clones, with approximately 84% found just once. The sample consisted of peripheral blood. This clonotype was sampled from a man aged 65-85 years with active or convalescent COVID-19. This chain uses TRBV3-1 (or the pseudogene TRBV3-2) with TRBJ1-2; tentatively, D is TRBD1 (5 bases). Here the CDR3 reads CASSQDQGRGYTF. The CDR3 DNA sequence: TGTGCCAGCAGCCAAGATCAGGGCAGGGGCTACACCTTC.